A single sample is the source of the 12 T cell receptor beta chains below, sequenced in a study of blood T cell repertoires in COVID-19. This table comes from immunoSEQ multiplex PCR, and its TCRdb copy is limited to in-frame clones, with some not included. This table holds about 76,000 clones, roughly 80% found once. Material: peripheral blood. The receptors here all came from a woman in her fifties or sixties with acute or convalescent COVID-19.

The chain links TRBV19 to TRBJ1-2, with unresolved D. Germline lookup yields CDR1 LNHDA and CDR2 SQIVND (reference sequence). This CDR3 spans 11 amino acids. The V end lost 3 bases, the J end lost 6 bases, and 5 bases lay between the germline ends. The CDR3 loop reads CASSIANGYTF. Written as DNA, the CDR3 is TGTGCCAGTAGTATCGCGAATGGCTACACCTTC.

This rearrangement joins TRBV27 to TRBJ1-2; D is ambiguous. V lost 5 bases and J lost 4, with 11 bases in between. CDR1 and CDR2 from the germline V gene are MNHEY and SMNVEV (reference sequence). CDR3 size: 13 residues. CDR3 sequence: CASSPTEGYGYTF. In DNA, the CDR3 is TGTGCCAGCAGTCCAACAGAGGGCTATGGCTACACCTTC.

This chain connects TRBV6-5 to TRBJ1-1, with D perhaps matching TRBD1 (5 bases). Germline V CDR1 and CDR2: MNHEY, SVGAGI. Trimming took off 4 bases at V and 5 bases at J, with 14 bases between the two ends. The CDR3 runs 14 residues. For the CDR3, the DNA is TGTGCCAGCAGTTTGAATAGGGGTGCGACTGAAGCTTTCTTT. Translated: CASSLNRGATEAFF.

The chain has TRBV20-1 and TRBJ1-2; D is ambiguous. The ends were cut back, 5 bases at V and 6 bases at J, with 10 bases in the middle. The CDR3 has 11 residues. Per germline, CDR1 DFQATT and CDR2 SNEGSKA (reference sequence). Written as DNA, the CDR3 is TGCAGTGCTTGGGGAGCTAATGGCTACACCTTC. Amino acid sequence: CSAWGANGYTF.

CDR3 nucleotides: TGTGCCAGCAGGTGGGGGACAGGGGTCCATACTGAAGCTTTCTTT. This translates into CASRWGTGVHTEAFF. This chain uses TRBV7-2 with TRBJ1-1; 10 bases match TRBD1. Germline V CDR1 and CDR2: SGHTA, FQGNSA. The V segment lost 6 bases and the J segment 5 bases; nucleotides outside the gene matches: 9. The length of the CDR3 is 15 residues. The full variable domain, completed using reference TRBV7-2 and TRBJ1-1, is GAGVSQSPSNKVTEKGKDVELRCDPISGHTALYWYRQSLGQGLEFLIYFQGNSAPDKSGLPSDRFSAERTGGSVSTLTIQRTQQEDSAVYLCASRWGTGVHTEAFFGQGTRLTVV.

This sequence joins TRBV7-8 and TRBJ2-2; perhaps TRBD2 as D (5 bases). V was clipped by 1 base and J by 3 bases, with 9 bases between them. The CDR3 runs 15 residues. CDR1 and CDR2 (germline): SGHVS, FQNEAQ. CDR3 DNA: TGTGCCAGCAGCTTAGGACGGAGGCACACCGGGGAGCTGTTTTTT. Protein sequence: CASSLGRRHTGELFF.

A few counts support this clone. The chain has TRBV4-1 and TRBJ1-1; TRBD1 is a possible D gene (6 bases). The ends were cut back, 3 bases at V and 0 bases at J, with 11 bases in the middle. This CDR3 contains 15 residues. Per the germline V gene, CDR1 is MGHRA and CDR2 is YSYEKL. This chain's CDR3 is CASSHPWGLNTEAFF. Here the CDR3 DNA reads TGCGCCAGCAGCCACCCCTGGGGGCTGAACACTGAAGCTTTCTTT.

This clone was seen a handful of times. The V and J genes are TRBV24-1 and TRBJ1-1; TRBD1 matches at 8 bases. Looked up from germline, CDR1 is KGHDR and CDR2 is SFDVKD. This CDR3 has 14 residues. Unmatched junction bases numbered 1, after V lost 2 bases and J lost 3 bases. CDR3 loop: CATSDSDRDTEAFF. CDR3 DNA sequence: TGTGCCACCAGTGATTCGGACAGGGACACTGAAGCTTTCTTT.

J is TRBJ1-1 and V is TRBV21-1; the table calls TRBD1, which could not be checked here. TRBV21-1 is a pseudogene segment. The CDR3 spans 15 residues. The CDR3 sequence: CASSKATQGSTEAFF. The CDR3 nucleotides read TGTGCCAGCAGCAAAGCAACACAGGGAAGCACTGAAGCTTTCTTT.

The CDR3 loop reads CASSYGWEGYGYTF. The CDR3 coding sequence is TGTGCCAGCAGTTACGGTTGGGAGGGCTATGGCTACACCTTC. The V gene is TRBV6-5, the J gene TRBJ1-2; the D is unclear. Germline CDR1 is MNHEY and CDR2 is SVGAGI. The ends were cut back, 2 bases at V and 4 bases at J, with 11 bases in the middle. The CDR3 covers 14 residues.

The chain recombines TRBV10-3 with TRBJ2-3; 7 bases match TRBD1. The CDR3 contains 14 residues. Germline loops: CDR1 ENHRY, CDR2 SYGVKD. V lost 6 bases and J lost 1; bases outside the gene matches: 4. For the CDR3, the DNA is TGTGCCATCAGCCCGGGACAGCGCACAGATACGCAGTATTTT. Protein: CAISPGQRTDTQYF.

The CDR3: CASSVVGGSEAFF. As DNA, the CDR3 is TGTGCCAGCAGCGTAGTAGGGGGTTCTGAAGCTTTCTTT. The V gene is TRBV9, the J gene TRBJ1-1; perhaps TRBD1 as D (6 bases). The CDR3 spans 13 residues. The V end lost 0 bases, the J end lost 6 bases, and 9 bases lay between the germline ends. The V gene's germline CDR1 is SGDLS and CDR2 YYNGEE.